Listed below are T cell receptor beta chains from one sample, sequenced in a study of Ad26.COV2.S vaccination and SARS-CoV-2 variants. Using immunoSEQ multiplex PCR, the repertoire was profiled, and TCRdb retains in-frame clones only, with some absent. The sample consists of 440,000 or so clones, roughly 88% of them appearing once. This sample comprised peripheral blood, obtained in a trial of Ad26.COV2.S vaccine versus placebo. Receptors were obtained from a person aged 18-60 years who received the Ad26.COV2.S COVID-19 vaccine or a placebo. CDR3s include the opening cysteine and the closing phenylalanine or tryptophan. The D gene is left open where the match is weak. Rows may omit the clone size; those that give it use once, few, many or a size class.

CASSLQPGLAGYEQYF	TGTGCCAGCAGTTTACAACCGGGACTAGCGGGTTACGAGCAGTACTTC	TRBD2	once	TRBV27	TRBJ2-7
CASSSGTGLNTEAFF	TGCGCCAGCAGCTCCGGGACAGGTTTGAACACTGAAGCTTTCTTT	TRBD1	-	TRBV5-1	TRBJ1-1
CSATGLGEYEQFF	TGCAGCGCGACAGGCTTGGGGGAATACGAGCAGTTCTTC	-	-	TRBV29-1	TRBJ2-1
CASSETGGYGYTF	TGTGCCAGCAGTGAAACTGGGGGCTATGGCTACACCTTC	-	few	TRBV6-1	TRBJ1-2
CAPPICGTLNTGELFF	TGTGCCCCGCCTATTTGTGGCACCCTGAACACCGGGGAGCTGTTTTTT	-	-	TRBV12-5	TRBJ2-2
CASSAGTSGPISTDTQYF	TGTGCCAGCAGCGCCGGGACTAGCGGGCCAATTAGCACAGATACGCAGTATTTT	TRBD2	-	TRBV5-4	TRBJ2-3
CASGLVLAYPKQGQGNF	TGTGCTAGTGGTTTGGTACTCGCCTACCCGAAACAGGGGCAGGGGAACTTC	TRBD1	-	TRBV12-5	TRBJ2-5
CASSETPGGGETQYF	TGTGCCAGTAGCGAAACCCCAGGGGGTGGTGAGACCCAGTACTTC	TRBD1	-	TRBV19	TRBJ2-5
CASSQQEGWVYEQYF	TGCGCCAGCAGCCAACAAGAGGGCTGGGTCTACGAGCAGTACTTC	-	-	TRBV4-1	TRBJ2-7
CASSYPGVGGTQYF	TGTGCCAGCAGTTACCCAGGGGTTGGGGGGACCCAGTACTTC	-	-	TRBV28	TRBJ2-5